This T cell receptor (beta chain) was identified in a study of T cell responses to AZD1222 COVID-19 vaccine. The repertoire was sequenced with immunoSEQ multiplex PCR; TCRdb's copy has only in-frame clones and lacks some. The table includes more than 95,000 clones, around 89% detected once. The length of the CDR3 is 15 residues. J was trimmed by 3 bases and V by 0 bases; bases with no gene match: 1. Germline assignment: CDR1 GTSNPN and CDR2 SVGIG (reference sequence). The sequencing here drew on peripheral blood, taken on day 0 of MenACWY control vaccination. This chain uses TRBV30 with TRBJ2-4, with 11 nucleotides matching TRBD1. The sequence was obtained from an adult in good health. The CDR3 sequence is CAWSVGTGGKNIQYF. As DNA, the CDR3 is TGTGCCTGGAGTGTGGGGACAGGGGGCAAAAACATTCAGTACTTC.